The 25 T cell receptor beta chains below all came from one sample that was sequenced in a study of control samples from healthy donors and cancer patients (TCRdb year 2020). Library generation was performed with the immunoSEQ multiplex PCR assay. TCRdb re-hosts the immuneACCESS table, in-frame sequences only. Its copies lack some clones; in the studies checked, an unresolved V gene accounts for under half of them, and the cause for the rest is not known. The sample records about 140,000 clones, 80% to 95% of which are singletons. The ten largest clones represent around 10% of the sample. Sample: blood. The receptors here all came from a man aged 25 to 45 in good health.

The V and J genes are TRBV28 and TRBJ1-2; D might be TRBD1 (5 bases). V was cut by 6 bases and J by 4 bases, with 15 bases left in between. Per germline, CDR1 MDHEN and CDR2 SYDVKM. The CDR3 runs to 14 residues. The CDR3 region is CASSPQGIGYGYTF. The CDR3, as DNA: TGTGCCAGCAGCCCCCAGGGAATCGGCTATGGCTACACCTTC.

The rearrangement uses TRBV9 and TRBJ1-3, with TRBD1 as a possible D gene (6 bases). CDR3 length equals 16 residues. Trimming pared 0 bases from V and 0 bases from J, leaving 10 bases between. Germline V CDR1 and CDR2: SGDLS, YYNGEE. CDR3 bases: TGTGCCAGCAGCGTAGGGGGGGGCCCCTCTGGAAACACCATATATTTT. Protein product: CASSVGGGPSGNTIYF.

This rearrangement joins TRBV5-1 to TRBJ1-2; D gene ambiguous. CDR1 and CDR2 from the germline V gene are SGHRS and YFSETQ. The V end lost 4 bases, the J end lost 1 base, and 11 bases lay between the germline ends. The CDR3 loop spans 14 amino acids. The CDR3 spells CASSIGPDNYGYTF. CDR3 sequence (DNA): TGCGCCAGCAGCATAGGACCCGATAACTATGGCTACACCTTC.

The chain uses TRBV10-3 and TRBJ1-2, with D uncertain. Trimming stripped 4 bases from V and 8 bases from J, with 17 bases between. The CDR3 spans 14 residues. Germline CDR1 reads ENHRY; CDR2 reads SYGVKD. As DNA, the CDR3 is TGTGCCATCAGTGGGGCTGGGATATCGGGGGGCTACACCTTC. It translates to CAISGAGISGGYTF.

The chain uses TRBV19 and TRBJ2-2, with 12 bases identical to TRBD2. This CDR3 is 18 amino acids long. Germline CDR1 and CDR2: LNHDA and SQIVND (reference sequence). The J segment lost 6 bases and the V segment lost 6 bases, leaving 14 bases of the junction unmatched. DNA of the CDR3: TGTGCCAGTAGATTTTCCCAGACTAGCGGGAGATTCGCCGGGGAGCTGTTTTTT. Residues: CASRFSQTSGRFAGELFF.

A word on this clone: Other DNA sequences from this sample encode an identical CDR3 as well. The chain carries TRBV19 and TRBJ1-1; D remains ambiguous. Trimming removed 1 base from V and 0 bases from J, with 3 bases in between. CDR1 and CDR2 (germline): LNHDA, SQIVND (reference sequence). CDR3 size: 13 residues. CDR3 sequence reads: CASSIGVNTEAFF. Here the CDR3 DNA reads TGTGCCAGTAGTATAGGGGTGAACACTGAAGCTTTCTTT.

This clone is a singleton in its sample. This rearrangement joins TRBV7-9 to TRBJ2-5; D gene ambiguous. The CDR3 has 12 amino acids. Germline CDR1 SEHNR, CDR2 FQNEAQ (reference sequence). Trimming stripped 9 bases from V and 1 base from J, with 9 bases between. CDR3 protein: CASTASQETQYF. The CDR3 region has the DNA TGTGCCAGTACAGCGAGCCAAGAGACCCAGTACTTC.

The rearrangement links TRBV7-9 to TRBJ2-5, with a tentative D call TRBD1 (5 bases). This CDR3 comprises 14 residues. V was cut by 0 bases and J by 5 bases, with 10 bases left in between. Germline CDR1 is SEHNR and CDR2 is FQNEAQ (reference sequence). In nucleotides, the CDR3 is TGTGCCAGCAGCTTAGCCCAGGGTGCGGAGACCCAGTACTTC. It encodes CASSLAQGAETQYF.

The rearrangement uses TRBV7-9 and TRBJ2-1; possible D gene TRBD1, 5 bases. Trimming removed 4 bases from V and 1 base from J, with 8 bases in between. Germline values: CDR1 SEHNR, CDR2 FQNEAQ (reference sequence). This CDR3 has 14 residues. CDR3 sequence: CASSYGQSYNEQFF. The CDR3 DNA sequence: TGTGCCAGCAGCTACGGACAATCCTACAATGAGCAGTTCTTC.

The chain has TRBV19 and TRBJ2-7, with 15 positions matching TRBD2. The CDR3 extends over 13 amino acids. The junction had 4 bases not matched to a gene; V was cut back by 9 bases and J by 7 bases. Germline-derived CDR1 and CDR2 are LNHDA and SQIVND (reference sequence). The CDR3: CASGTSGRREQYF. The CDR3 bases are TGTGCCAGCGGGACTAGCGGGAGGAGGGAGCAGTACTTC.

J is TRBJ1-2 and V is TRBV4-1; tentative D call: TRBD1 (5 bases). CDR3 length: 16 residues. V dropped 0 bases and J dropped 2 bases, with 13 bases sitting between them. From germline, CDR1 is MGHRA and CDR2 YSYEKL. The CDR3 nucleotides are TGCGCCAGCAGCCAAGATTGGGCAGGGATCAACTATGGCTACACCTTC. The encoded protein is CASSQDWAGINYGYTF.

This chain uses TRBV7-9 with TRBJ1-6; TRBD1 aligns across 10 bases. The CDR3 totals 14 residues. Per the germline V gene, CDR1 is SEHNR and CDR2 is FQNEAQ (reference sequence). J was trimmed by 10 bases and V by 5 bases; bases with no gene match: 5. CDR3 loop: CASSRGQGESPLHF. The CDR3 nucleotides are TGTGCCAGCAGCCGAGGACAGGGGGAATCACCCCTCCACTTT.

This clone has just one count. CDR3 sequence: CARSFTGGPYEQYF. CDR3 sequence (DNA): TGTGCCAGAAGCTTCACAGGGGGCCCCTACGAGCAGTACTTC. The chain carries TRBV7-5 and TRBJ2-7; the table's D call, TRBD1, was not checked against the DNA. TRBV7-5 is noted as a pseudogene. This CDR3 has 14 residues.

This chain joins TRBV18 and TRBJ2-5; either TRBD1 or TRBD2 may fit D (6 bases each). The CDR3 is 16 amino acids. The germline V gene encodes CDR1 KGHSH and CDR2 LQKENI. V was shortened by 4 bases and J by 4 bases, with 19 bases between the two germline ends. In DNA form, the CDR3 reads TGTGCCAGCTCACTGGTATCGGTTCGGGGGCGAGAGACCCAGTACTTC. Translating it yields CASSLVSVRGRETQYF. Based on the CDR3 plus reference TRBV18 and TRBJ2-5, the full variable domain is NAGVMQNPRHLVRRRGQEARLRCSPMKGHSHVYWYRQLPEEGLKFMVYLQKENIIDESGMPKERFSAEFPKEGPSILRIQQVVRGDSAAYFCASSLVSVRGRETQYFGPGTRLLVL.

CDR3 residues: CASSLGQGPSGYTF. The CDR3 region has the DNA TGTGCCAGCAGCTTAGGACAGGGGCCTTCCGGCTACACCTTC. The V call is TRBV7-2, the J call TRBJ1-2, with 8 positions matching TRBD1. CDR1 and CDR2 from the germline V gene are SGHTA and FQGNSA. J gave up 8 bases and V 1 base, and 6 bases lay outside the gene matches. CDR3 length equals 14 residues.

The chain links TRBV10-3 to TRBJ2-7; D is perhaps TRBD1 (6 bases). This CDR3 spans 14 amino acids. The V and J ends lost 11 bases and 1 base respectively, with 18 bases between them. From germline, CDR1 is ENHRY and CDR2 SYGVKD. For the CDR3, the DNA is TGTGCCGGGGGCGGCGGGCGTAAGTCCTACGAGCAGTACTTC. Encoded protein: CAGGGGRKSYEQYF.

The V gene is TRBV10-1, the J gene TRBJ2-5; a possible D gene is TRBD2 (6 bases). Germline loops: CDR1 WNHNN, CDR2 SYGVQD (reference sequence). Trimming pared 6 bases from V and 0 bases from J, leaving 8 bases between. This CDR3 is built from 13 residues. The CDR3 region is CASSRDYQETQYF. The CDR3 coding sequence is TGCGCCAGCAGCCGGGACTACCAAGAGACCCAGTACTTC.

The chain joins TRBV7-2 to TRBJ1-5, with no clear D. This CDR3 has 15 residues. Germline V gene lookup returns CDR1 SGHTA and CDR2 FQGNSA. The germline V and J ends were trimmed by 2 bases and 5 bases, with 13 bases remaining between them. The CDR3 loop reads CASSLKGGTHQPQHF. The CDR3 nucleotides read TGTGCCAGCAGCTTAAAGGGAGGCACCCATCAGCCCCAGCATTTT.

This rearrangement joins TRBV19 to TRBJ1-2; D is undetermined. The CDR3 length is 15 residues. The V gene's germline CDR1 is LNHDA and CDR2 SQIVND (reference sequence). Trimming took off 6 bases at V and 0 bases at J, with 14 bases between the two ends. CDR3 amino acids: CASRSPTGANYGYTF. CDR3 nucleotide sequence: TGTGCCAGTAGGAGTCCGACCGGAGCTAACTATGGCTACACCTTC.

In DNA, the CDR3 is TGTGCCAGCAGTTACATGGGGAGTACCTACAATGAGCAGTTCTTC. Its translation: CASSYMGSTYNEQFF. The V call is TRBV6-6, the J call TRBJ2-1, with TRBD2 as a possible D gene (5 bases). Germline CDR1 and CDR2: MNHNY and SVGAGI (reference sequence). Trimming pared 2 bases from V and 2 bases from J, leaving 10 bases between. CDR3 length: 15 residues.

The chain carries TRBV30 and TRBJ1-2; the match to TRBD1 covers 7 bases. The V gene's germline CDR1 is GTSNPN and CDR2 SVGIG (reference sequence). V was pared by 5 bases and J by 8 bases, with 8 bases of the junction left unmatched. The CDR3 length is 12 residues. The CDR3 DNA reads TGTGCCTGGGCTGAGGGGGCGGGGGGCTACACCTTC. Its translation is CAWAEGAGGYTF. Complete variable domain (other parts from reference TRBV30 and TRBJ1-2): SQTIHQWPATLVQPVGSPLSLECTVEGTSNPNLYWYRQAAGRGLQLLFYSVGIGQISSEVPQNLSASRPQDRQFILSSKKLLLSDSGFYLCAWAEGAGGYTFGSGTRLTVV.

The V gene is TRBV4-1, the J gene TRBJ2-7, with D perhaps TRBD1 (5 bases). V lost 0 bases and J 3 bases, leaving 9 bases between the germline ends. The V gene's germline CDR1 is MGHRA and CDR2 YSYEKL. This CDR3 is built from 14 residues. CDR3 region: CASSQEGLGYEQYF. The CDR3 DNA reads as TGCGCCAGCAGCCAAGAGGGGCTAGGCTACGAGCAGTACTTC.

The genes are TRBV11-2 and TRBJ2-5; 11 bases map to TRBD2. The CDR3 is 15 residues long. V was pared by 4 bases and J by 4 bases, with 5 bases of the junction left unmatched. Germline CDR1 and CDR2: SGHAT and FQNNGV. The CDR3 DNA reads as TGTGCCAGCAGCTCGGGACTAGCGGCGGCAGAGACCCAGTACTTC. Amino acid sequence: CASSSGLAAAETQYF.

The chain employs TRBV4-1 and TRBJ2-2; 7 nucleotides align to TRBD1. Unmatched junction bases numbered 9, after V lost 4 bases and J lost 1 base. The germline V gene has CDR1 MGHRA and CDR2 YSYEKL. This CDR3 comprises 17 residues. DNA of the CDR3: TGCGCCAGCAGCCGCACGCCGGGACAGAAGAACACCGGGGAGCTGTTTTTT. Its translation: CASSRTPGQKNTGELFF.

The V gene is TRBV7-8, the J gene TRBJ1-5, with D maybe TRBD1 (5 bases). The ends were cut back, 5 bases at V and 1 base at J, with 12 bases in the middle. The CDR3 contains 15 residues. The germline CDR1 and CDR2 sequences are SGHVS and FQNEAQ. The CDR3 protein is CASSPPGPSNQPQHF. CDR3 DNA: TGTGCCAGCAGCCCACCGGGGCCCAGCAATCAGCCCCAGCATTTT.